This TCR beta chain was identified in a study of T-cell reconstitution after alpha-beta-depleted transplantation in children. Study results and limitations: Roughly two months post-transplant, alpha-beta T cells reportedly originated from several hundred graft clones that had expanded. Recipient T cells and thymic progenitors that survived were the source of the high TCRbeta diversity seen at day 60 in some patients.

V lost 4 bases to trimming and J lost 4 bases; unmatched junction nucleotides: 9. Germline values: CDR1 LGHNA, CDR2 YSLEER. This CDR3 contains 17 residues. Preparing the TCRbeta library involved the use of unique molecular identifiers. TCRdb re-derived calls from the PCR reads in MiXCR, one entry per CDR3 protein. There are hundreds of thousands of distinct CDR3 sequences in the sample; 10% to 15% occur only once, and about 2.2% lies in the top ten. This clonotype turned up a few times. Its specificity is not known. Specimen: PBMCs, mostly from graft donor cells, collected 360 days after TCRalphabeta/CD19-depleted stem cell transplant. This sequence joins TRBV4-3 and TRBJ2-2; 10 bases match TRBD1. The sequence was obtained from a male patient between 5 and 17 years old who had a stem cell transplant for acute myeloid leukemia, so the T cells may come from the graft donor. The CDR3 nucleotides are TGCGCCAGCAGCCGACACGGGACAGGGGATATCACCGGGGAGCTGTTTTTT. Protein: CASSRHGTGDITGELFF.